These 12 T cell receptor beta chains were all obtained from the same sample, sequenced in a study of cytomegalovirus exposure and HLA in healthy donors. TCRdb keeps only in-frame clones here, not all; method: immunoSEQ multiplex PCR. The table shows 200,000 to 250,000 clones, with 70% to 90% occurring only once. The sequencing sample was made of PBMCs. All receptors come from a woman younger than 30 in good health and CMV-seronegative.

This sequence joins TRBV19 and TRBJ1-5; possibly TRBD1 for D (5 bases). The CDR3 is 12 residues long. Germline V gene sequence: CDR1 LNHDA, CDR2 SQIVND (reference sequence). V dropped 10 bases and J dropped 4 bases, with 11 bases sitting between them. CDR3 coding DNA: TGTGCCACCTCGACAGCGAATCAGCCCCAGCATTTT. This encodes CATSTANQPQHF.

The genes are TRBV19 and TRBJ1-4; 7 nucleotides align to TRBD1. Trimming removed 6 bases from V and 8 bases from J; junction bases left unmatched: 12. Germline V gene sequence: CDR1 LNHDA, CDR2 SQIVND (reference sequence). This CDR3 has 15 amino acids. Here the CDR3 DNA reads TGTGCCAGTAGATCCCTAAAGGGGGCGGAAGAAAAACTGTTTTTT. Translation: CASRSLKGAEEKLFF.

V and J are TRBV6-1 and TRBJ1-5; 9 bases map to TRBD1. The length of the CDR3 is 15 residues. Germline loops: CDR1 MNHNS, CDR2 SASEGT. V gave up 6 bases and J gave up 3 bases; unmatched junction bases: 6. In nucleotides, the CDR3 is TGTGCCAGCAGGTCCGACAGGGGGGACAATCAGCCCCAGCATTTT. Translation: CASRSDRGDNQPQHF.

V usage is TRBV6-5 and J usage is TRBJ2-7; 13 nucleotides align to TRBD2. V shed 2 bases, J shed 7 bases, and the junction held 5 bases outside the gene matches. This CDR3 has 15 residues. The germline V gene has CDR1 MNHEY and CDR2 SVGAGI. The CDR3 spells CASSYGLAGAGEQYF. CDR3 sequence (DNA): TGTGCCAGCAGTTACGGACTAGCGGGAGCCGGTGAGCAGTACTTC.

This chain joins TRBV28 and TRBJ2-7; the match to TRBD1 covers 8 bases. V shed 5 bases, J shed 3 bases, and the junction held 6 bases outside the gene matches. The CDR3 loop spans 14 amino acids. Germline assignment: CDR1 MDHEN and CDR2 SYDVKM. The CDR3 region has the DNA TGTGCCAGCAGTGCCGGACAGGGAAACTACGAGCAGTACTTC. This gives the protein CASSAGQGNYEQYF.

The chain uses TRBV14 and TRBJ2-2; 12 bases map to TRBD2. This CDR3 contains 18 residues. V lost 4 bases and J lost 7; bases outside the gene matches: 13. The germline CDR1 and CDR2 sequences are SGHDN and FVKESK. The CDR3 region has the DNA TGTGCCAGCAGCCGCAGACGACTAGCGGGAGATGTGAGCGGGGAGCTGTTTTTT. Translating it yields CASSRRRLAGDVSGELFF. The full variable domain, rest sourced from reference TRBV14 and TRBJ2-2, is EAGVTQFPSHSVIEKGQTVTLRCDPISGHDNLYWYRRVMGKEIKFLLHFVKESKQDESGMPNNRFLAERTGGTYSTLKVQPAELEDSGVYFCASSRRRLAGDVSGELFFGEGSRLTVL.

This clone has just one count. The chain has TRBV11-3 and TRBJ1-1, with D uncertain. V lost 3 bases, J lost 8 bases, and 13 bases lay in between. Looked up from germline, CDR1 is SGHNT and CDR2 is YENEEA. This CDR3 region has 13 residues. The CDR3 spells CASSLEPGLEAFF. The CDR3 nucleotides are TGTGCCAGCAGCTTGGAACCGGGCCTCGAAGCTTTCTTT.

The V gene is TRBV5-1, the J gene TRBJ2-1; the D gene is possibly TRBD2 (7 bases). The V gene lost 0 bases and the J gene lost 9 bases, with 19 bases spanning the gap. CDR1 SGHRS and CDR2 YFSETQ come from the germline V gene. The CDR3 extends over 16 amino acids. The CDR3 nucleotides are TGCGCCAGCAGCTTGGTTTGGGGGGGGGCCCTGAGTGAGCAGTTCTTC. Amino acid sequence: CASSLVWGGALSEQFF.

The chain recombines TRBV27 with TRBJ2-7, with D tentatively TRBD2 (5 bases). Germline V lookup: CDR1 MNHEY, CDR2 SMNVEV (reference sequence). The CDR3 runs to 16 residues. V was pared by 4 bases and J by 2 bases, with 18 bases between. CDR3 region: CASSSLGAEATYEQYF. The CDR3 DNA reads TGTGCCAGCAGTTCTTTAGGAGCGGAGGCTACCTACGAGCAGTACTTC.

This chain joins TRBV6-6 and TRBJ1-4, with D possibly being TRBD1 (5 bases). Germline CDR1 reads MNHNY; CDR2 reads SVGAGI (reference sequence). Trimming shortened V by 11 bases and J by 6 bases, and 10 bases separated the two germline ends. This CDR3 spans 11 amino acids. The CDR3: CAARGYEKLFF. The CDR3 DNA reads as TGTGCCGCCCGGGGGTATGAAAAACTGTTTTTT.

This clone was observed once. The V call is TRBV5-6, the J call TRBJ2-1, with a tentative D call TRBD1 (5 bases). The germline gives CDR1 SGHDT, CDR2 YYEEEE. The V gene lost 1 base and the J gene lost 4 bases, with 12 bases spanning the gap. CDR3 length: 15 residues. This CDR3 reads CASSLRTGRYNEQFF. CDR3 sequence (DNA): TGTGCCAGCAGCTTGAGAACAGGCCGGTACAATGAGCAGTTCTTC.

J is TRBJ1-2 and V is TRBV27; D is ambiguous. Trimming removed 6 bases at V and 8 bases at J, with 16 bases between. This CDR3 is 13 amino acids long. CDR1 is MNHEY, CDR2 SMNVEV, per germline (reference sequence). DNA for the CDR3: TGTGCCAGCAGGGGCCCGAGTTCTGGAGGCTACACCTTC. Amino acids: CASRGPSSGGYTF.